One sample yielded the 9 T cell receptor beta chains listed below, sequenced in a study of follicular helper T cells after annual influenza vaccination. Time point indicated: 2013-2014 season, 7 days after vaccination. This table comes from immunoSEQ multiplex PCR, and its TCRdb copy is limited to in-frame clones, with some not included. This sample has 9,000 to 10,000 clones, with roughly four fifths found just once. Sequenced here: CXCR5- memory CD4+ T cells sorted from blood, sampled 7 days after influenza vaccination. These receptors were collected from an adult who received the influenza vaccine.

The gene calls are TRBV19 and TRBJ2-1, with D possibly being TRBD2 (6 bases). Germline V gene lookup returns CDR1 LNHDA and CDR2 SQIVND (reference sequence). The CDR3 has 18 residues. V dropped 1 base and J dropped 1 base, with 17 bases sitting between them. In DNA, the CDR3 is TGTGCCAGTAGTATAGTTAACGGGGGAGTAGGGTCCTACAATGAGCAGTTCTTC. Amino acid sequence: CASSIVNGGVGSYNEQFF. Based on the CDR3 plus reference TRBV19 and TRBJ2-1, the full variable domain is DGGITQSPKYLFRKEGQNVTLSCEQNLNHDAMYWYRQDPGQGLRLIYYSQIVNDFQKGDIAEGYSVSREKKESFPLTVTSAQKNPTAFYLCASSIVNGGVGSYNEQFFGPGTRLTVL.

This clone was seen once. The chain couples TRBV9 to TRBJ2-1; D not resolved. The CDR3 is 15 residues long. Germline CDR1 and CDR2: SGDLS and YYNGEE. The V gene lost 0 bases and the J gene lost 1 base, with 8 bases spanning the gap. The CDR3: CASSVGVRSYNEQFF. CDR3 in DNA: TGTGCCAGCAGCGTAGGAGTCAGATCCTACAATGAGCAGTTCTTC. The whole variable domain, filled in from reference TRBV9 and TRBJ2-1, reads DSGVTQTPKHLITATGQRVTLRCSPRSGDLSVYWYQQSLDQGLQFLIQYYNGEERAKGNILERFSAQQFPDLHSELNLSSLELGDSALYFCASSVGVRSYNEQFFGPGTRLTVL.

This clone was counted a few times. This chain connects TRBV7-6 to TRBJ1-1; D gene uncertain. The CDR3 is 12 residues long. V was clipped by 5 bases and J by 5 bases, with 9 bases between them. Germline V CDR1 and CDR2: SGHVS, FNYEAQ. The CDR3 nucleotides are TGTGCCAGCAGCCCCCGTGGAACTGAAGCTTTCTTT. The encoded protein is CASSPRGTEAFF.

The chain couples TRBV7-2 to TRBJ2-5; 9 bases agree with TRBD2. J lost 1 base, V lost 0 bases, and 6 bases had no gene match. Germline loops: CDR1 SGHTA, CDR2 FQGNSA. CDR3 length: 17 residues. In DNA form, the CDR3 reads TGTGCCAGCAGCTTAGCCCTTAGCGGGAGAGCCCAAGAGACCCAGTACTTC. It yields the protein CASSLALSGRAQETQYF.

This clone was seen once. V gene TRBV28 combines with J gene TRBJ1-1, with no clear D. Trimming took off 3 bases at V and 4 bases at J, with 12 bases between the two ends. CDR3 length: 14 residues. Germline-derived CDR1 and CDR2 are MDHEN and SYDVKM. For the CDR3, the DNA is TGTGCCAGCAGTTTGCCCCCCGCTAGCACTGAAGCTTTCTTT. This sequence encodes CASSLPPASTEAFF.

As to this clone: This sample includes further DNA sequences coding for the same CDR3. The chain couples TRBV7-2 to TRBJ1-4, with 7 bases that match TRBD1. Trimming cost V 6 bases and J 4 bases; bases outside gene matches: 5. Germline values: CDR1 SGHTA, CDR2 FQGNSA. CDR3 size: 14 residues. As DNA, the CDR3 is TGTGCCAGCAGTTCGGGACAGCTTAATGAAAAACTGTTTTTT. This translates into CASSSGQLNEKLFF.

V and J are TRBV7-8 and TRBJ2-1; 10 nucleotides line up with TRBD1. Germline-derived CDR1 and CDR2 are SGHVS and FQNEAQ. The CDR3 has 19 residues. V was pared by 4 bases and J by 3 bases, with 15 bases of the junction left unmatched. CDR3 nucleotides: TGTGCCAGCAGCTCTAAACCCTTCCGGGACAGGGGAATCTACAATGAGCAGTTCTTC. It yields the protein CASSSKPFRDRGIYNEQFF.

The chain is built from TRBV7-3 and TRBJ2-7; a weak D match, TRBD1 (6 bases). V dropped 4 bases and J dropped 3 bases, with 13 bases sitting between them. The CDR3 sequence is 14 residues long. Germline V gives CDR1 SGHTA, CDR2 FQGTGA. CDR3 in amino acids: CASSSSGAGYEQYF. The CDR3 DNA reads as TGTGCCAGCAGCTCCTCAGGGGCAGGCTACGAGCAGTACTTC.

The V gene is TRBV14, the J gene TRBJ2-2; D might be TRBD2 (6 bases). The CDR3 length is 19 residues. Trimming left V 4 bases short and J 0 bases short, with 21 bases between. Germline lookup yields CDR1 SGHDN and CDR2 FVKESK. CDR3 residues: CASSRETRGLGSNTGELFF. DNA for the CDR3: TGTGCCAGCAGCCGGGAGACTAGAGGCCTCGGGTCGAACACCGGGGAGCTGTTTTTT.